This T cell receptor beta chain was profiled in a study of blood T cells in healthy people across ages. Overall study context: Template switching captured about one barcoded beta molecule per two T cells.

Next came a second PCR, run for roughly 6 to 11 cycles, which used a sample-barcoded 5' primer along with a J-beta primer mix. TCRdb re-called the 5' RACE reads through MiXCR, storing one row per CDR3 protein. The sample includes some 850,000 distinct CDR3 sequences, around a quarter of them seen just once. Trimming removed 0 bases at V and 0 bases at J, with 11 bases between. This CDR3 comprises 16 residues. Germline lookup yields CDR1 MNHEY and CDR2 SVGAGI. The sample providers were healthy Caucasian people from Russia, aged about 6 to 100. No fewer than 5.5 micrograms of total RNA were isolated from every sample. These data also formed part of another study, on T cells of mothers and their children. This second report adds: Comparable shaping of TCR recombination output by thymic selection was observed in related and unrelated pairs.

The V gene is TRBV6-5, the J gene TRBJ1-1; a weak D match, TRBD1 (5 bases). Sequencing was performed on blood. The source of this sequence is a boy aged 10-17 years in good health. The CDR3 here is CASSYSRGAMNTEAFF. DNA for the CDR3: TGTGCCAGCAGTTACTCACGGGGCGCGATGAACACTGAAGCTTTCTTT.